These T cell receptor beta chains were read from a single sample in a study of blood T cells in healthy people across ages. TCRdb analysed the 5' RACE reads with MiXCR anew, one entry per CDR3 protein. The sample has 1,300,000 or so distinct CDR3 sequences, around 59% seen once; the top ten hold over 5.5%. Sequencing was performed on blood. These receptors all stem from a man younger than 35 in good health. Each CDR3 is given with its conserved first and last residue. D genes are given only for firm matches. Clone size, where shown, is once, few, many, or a class for clones that have expanded.

D: TRBD2; size: .; V: TRBV6-5; J: TRBJ2-7; DNA: TGTGCCAGCAGCACCGTAGCGGGAGTAGGGTACGAGCAGTACTTC; CDR3: CASSTVAGVGYEQYF
D: .; size: .; V: TRBV7-2; J: TRBJ2-1; DNA: TGTGCCAGCAGCTTAGTTTACCGTAACAATGAGCAGTTCTTC; CDR3: CASSLVYRNNEQFF
D: .; size: .; V: TRBV13; J: TRBJ2-3; DNA: TGTGCCAGCAGCTTAGGGGTTCGGTCCAGCACAGATACGCAGTATTTT; CDR3: CASSLGVRSSTDTQYF
D: TRBD2; size: .; V: TRBV28; J: TRBJ2-3; DNA: TGTGCCAGCAGCGGACCGGGCGGGGGGGCGAATACGCAGTATTTT; CDR3: CASSGPGGGANTQYF
D: .; size: few; V: TRBV7-6; J: TRBJ2-3; DNA: TGTGCCAGCAGCCGACTAGTGGCCGATACGCAGTATTTT; CDR3: CASSRLVADTQYF
D: .; size: .; V: TRBV3-1; J: TRBJ2-1; DNA: TGTGCCAGCAGCCAGAGGGGCTCGGACAATGAGCAGTTCTTC; CDR3: CASSQRGSDNEQFF
D: .; size: .; V: TRBV4-1; J: TRBJ2-2; DNA: TGCGCCAGCAGCCAAGGTCTGGGGTTTACCGGGGAGCTGTTTTTT; CDR3: CASSQGLGFTGELFF
D: TRBD1; size: .; V: TRBV7-9; J: TRBJ2-7; DNA: TGTGCCAGCAGCATAAACAGGGGAGACTACGAGCAGTACTTC; CDR3: CASSINRGDYEQYF
D: TRBD1; size: few; V: TRBV9; J: TRBJ2-7; DNA: TGTGCCAGCAGCGCCTTACAGGGGGCCCTCTACGAGCAGTACTTC; CDR3: CASSALQGALYEQYF
D: TRBD2; size: few; V: TRBV6-2/TRBV6-3; J: TRBJ2-3; DNA: TGTGCCGCCACGCGGGGGACTAGCACAGATACGCAGTATTTT; CDR3: CAATRGTSTDTQYF
D: .; size: .; V: TRBV29-1; J: TRBJ2-5; DNA: TGCAGCGTTGAAGCCGCAGTGGGTAATGAGCAGTACTTC; CDR3: CSVEAAVGNEQYF
D: .; size: .; V: TRBV10-3; J: TRBJ2-5; DNA: TGTGCCATCAGTGATAGGGATAGTGAGACCCAGTACTTC; CDR3: CAISDRDSETQYF
D: TRBD1; size: .; V: TRBV5-1; J: TRBJ1-1; DNA: TGCGCCAGCAGCTTAACCGGGACAGGGATCACTGAAGCTTTCTTT; CDR3: CASSLTGTGITEAFF
D: .; size: .; V: TRBV30; J: TRBJ2-7; DNA: TGTGCCTGGATTGTAGGGCCTGGGGAGCAGTACTTC; CDR3: CAWIVGPGEQYF
D: .; size: .; V: TRBV6-1; J: TRBJ2-1; DNA: TGTGCCAGCAGTGATTCGGGGGTAGATGAGCAGTTCTTC; CDR3: CASSDSGVDEQFF
D: TRBD2; size: .; V: TRBV20-1; J: TRBJ2-7; DNA: TGCAGTGCTAGCGGGTTTAAGATGGCTAGCGGGAGTTACGAGCAGTACTTC; CDR3: CSASGFKMASGSYEQYF
D: TRBD1; size: .; V: TRBV20-1; J: TRBJ2-7; DNA: TGCAGTGCTAGTCGCCGGGACAGGGGAATATACAATGAGCAGTACTTC; CDR3: CSASRRDRGIYNEQYF
D: .; size: few; V: TRBV27; J: TRBJ2-4; DNA: TGTGCCAGCAGTTTAGGGGACCAGTACCCCCAGTACTTC; CDR3: CASSLGDQYPQYF
D: TRBD1; size: .; V: TRBV7-2; J: TRBJ2-7; DNA: TGTGCCAGCAGTTGGGACAGACTCCCTTTCTCCTACGAGCAGTACTTC; CDR3: CASSWDRLPFSYEQYF
D: TRBD1; size: .; V: TRBV10-3; J: TRBJ2-1; DNA: TGTGCCATCTCCGGGACAGAGTACAATGAGCAGTTCTTC; CDR3: CAISGTEYNEQFF
D: TRBD2; size: .; V: TRBV6-2/TRBV6-3; J: TRBJ2-1; DNA: TGTGCCAGCAGTCTCGGGGGCGGGGGGGTGAGTGAGCAGTTCTTC; CDR3: CASSLGGGGVSEQFF
D: .; size: .; V: TRBV12-3/TRBV12-4; J: TRBJ1-1; DNA: TGTGCCAGCAGTTTAAGTACAGGGCTCCCTGAAGCTTTCTTT; CDR3: CASSLSTGLPEAFF
D: .; size: .; V: TRBV2; J: TRBJ1-2; DNA: TGTGCCACTCCGTCCTCGGTCGATGGCTACACCTTC; CDR3: CATPSSVDGYTF